This TCR beta chain derives from a study of blood T cell repertoires in COVID-19. TCRdb's table, derived via immunoSEQ multiplex PCR, lists solely in-frame clones and lacks some. In the table there are 250,000 or so clones, almost 90% of which are singletons. The germline CDR1 and CDR2 sequences are SQVTM and ANQGSEA. This CDR3 spans 13 amino acids. Trimming cost V 4 bases and J 6 bases, with 13 bases left between them. Sequencing was performed on peripheral blood. The clonotype originates from a man at least 80 years old with acute or convalescent COVID-19. The chain links TRBV29-1 to TRBJ1-5, with a weak D call TRBD1 (6 bases). CDR3 coding DNA: TGCAGCGTTGTGGGGGCCGACGGTCAGCCCCAGCATTTT. As protein: CSVVGADGQPQHF.